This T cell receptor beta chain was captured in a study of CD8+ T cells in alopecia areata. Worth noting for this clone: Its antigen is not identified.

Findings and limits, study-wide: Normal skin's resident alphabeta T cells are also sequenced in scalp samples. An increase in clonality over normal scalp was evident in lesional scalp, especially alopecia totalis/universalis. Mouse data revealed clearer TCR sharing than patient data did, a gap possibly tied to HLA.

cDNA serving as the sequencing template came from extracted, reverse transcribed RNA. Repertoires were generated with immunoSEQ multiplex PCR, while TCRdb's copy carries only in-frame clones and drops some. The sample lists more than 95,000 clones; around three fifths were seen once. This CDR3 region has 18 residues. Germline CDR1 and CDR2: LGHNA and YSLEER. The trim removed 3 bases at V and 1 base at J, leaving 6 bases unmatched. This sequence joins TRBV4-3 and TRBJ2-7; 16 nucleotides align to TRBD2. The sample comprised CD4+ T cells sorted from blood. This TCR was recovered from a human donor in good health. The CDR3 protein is CASSQSGLAGGPSYEQYF. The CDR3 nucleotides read TGCGCCAGCAGCCAGTCGGGACTAGCGGGGGGGCCTTCCTACGAGCAGTACTTC.